The clone carrying this T cell receptor beta chain was picked up a small number of times. The sample is drawn from a study of T-cell reconstitution after alpha-beta-depleted transplantation in children. CDR1 is DFQATT, CDR2 SNEGSKA, per germline (reference sequence). CDR3 length equals 18 residues. With V trimmed by 5 bases and J by 4 bases, 16 bases remained unmatched. Preparation of the TCRbeta library was carried out with unique molecular identifiers. TCRdb processed the PCR reads anew with MiXCR; each CDR3 protein has one entry. The table includes about 640,000 distinct CDR3 sequences, about 15% detected once.

The material was PBMCs from the stem cell graft donor, obtained from the stem cell graft. The receptor's source is a human donor who donated a stem cell graft to a child with acute myeloid leukemia. J is TRBJ2-1 and V is TRBV20-1; TRBD2 matches at 11 bases. The DNA for the CDR3 is TGCAGTGCTCCCGCTAGCGGGGGGCTCCTGGGGTTTTACAATGAGCAGTTCTTC. Amino acid sequence: CSAPASGGLLGFYNEQFF.